Here is one T cell receptor (beta chain) with its context. Sequenced by immunoSEQ multiplex PCR; TCRdb stores in-frame clones only, minus some. The data contain approximately 100,000 clones, roughly nine tenths of them seen just once; the ten biggest clones take up 0.95% to 1.5%. This CDR3 spans 17 amino acids. CDR1 is SGDLS and CDR2 is YYNGEE in the germline V gene. V was cut by 3 bases and J by 4 bases, with 20 bases left in between. This sample is part of a study of T cell responses to AZD1222 COVID-19 vaccine. This receptor was identified in an adult in good health. The genes are TRBV9 and TRBJ1-3; TRBD1 is a possible D gene (5 bases). The material sequenced was peripheral blood, taken on day 0 of AZD1222 vaccination. CDR3 DNA: TGTGCCAGCAGCGAAACCGGGACGCGGACTAGGGGAAACACCATATATTTT. It encodes CASSETGTRTRGNTIYF.